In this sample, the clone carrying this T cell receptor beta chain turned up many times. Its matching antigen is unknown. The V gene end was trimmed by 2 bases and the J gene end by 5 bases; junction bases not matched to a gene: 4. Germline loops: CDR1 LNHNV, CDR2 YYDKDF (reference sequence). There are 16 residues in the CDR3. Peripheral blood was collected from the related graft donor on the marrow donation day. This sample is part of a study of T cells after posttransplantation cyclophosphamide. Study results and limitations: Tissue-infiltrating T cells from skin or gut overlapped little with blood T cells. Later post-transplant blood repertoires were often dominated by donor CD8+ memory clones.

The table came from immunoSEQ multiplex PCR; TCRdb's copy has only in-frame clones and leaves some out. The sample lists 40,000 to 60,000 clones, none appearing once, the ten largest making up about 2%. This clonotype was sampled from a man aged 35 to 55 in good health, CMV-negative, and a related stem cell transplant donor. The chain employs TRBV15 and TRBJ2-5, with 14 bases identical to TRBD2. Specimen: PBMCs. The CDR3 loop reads CATSRTGTSGSETQYF. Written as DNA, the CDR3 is TGTGCCACCAGCAGAACGGGGACTAGCGGGAGTGAGACCCAGTACTTC.